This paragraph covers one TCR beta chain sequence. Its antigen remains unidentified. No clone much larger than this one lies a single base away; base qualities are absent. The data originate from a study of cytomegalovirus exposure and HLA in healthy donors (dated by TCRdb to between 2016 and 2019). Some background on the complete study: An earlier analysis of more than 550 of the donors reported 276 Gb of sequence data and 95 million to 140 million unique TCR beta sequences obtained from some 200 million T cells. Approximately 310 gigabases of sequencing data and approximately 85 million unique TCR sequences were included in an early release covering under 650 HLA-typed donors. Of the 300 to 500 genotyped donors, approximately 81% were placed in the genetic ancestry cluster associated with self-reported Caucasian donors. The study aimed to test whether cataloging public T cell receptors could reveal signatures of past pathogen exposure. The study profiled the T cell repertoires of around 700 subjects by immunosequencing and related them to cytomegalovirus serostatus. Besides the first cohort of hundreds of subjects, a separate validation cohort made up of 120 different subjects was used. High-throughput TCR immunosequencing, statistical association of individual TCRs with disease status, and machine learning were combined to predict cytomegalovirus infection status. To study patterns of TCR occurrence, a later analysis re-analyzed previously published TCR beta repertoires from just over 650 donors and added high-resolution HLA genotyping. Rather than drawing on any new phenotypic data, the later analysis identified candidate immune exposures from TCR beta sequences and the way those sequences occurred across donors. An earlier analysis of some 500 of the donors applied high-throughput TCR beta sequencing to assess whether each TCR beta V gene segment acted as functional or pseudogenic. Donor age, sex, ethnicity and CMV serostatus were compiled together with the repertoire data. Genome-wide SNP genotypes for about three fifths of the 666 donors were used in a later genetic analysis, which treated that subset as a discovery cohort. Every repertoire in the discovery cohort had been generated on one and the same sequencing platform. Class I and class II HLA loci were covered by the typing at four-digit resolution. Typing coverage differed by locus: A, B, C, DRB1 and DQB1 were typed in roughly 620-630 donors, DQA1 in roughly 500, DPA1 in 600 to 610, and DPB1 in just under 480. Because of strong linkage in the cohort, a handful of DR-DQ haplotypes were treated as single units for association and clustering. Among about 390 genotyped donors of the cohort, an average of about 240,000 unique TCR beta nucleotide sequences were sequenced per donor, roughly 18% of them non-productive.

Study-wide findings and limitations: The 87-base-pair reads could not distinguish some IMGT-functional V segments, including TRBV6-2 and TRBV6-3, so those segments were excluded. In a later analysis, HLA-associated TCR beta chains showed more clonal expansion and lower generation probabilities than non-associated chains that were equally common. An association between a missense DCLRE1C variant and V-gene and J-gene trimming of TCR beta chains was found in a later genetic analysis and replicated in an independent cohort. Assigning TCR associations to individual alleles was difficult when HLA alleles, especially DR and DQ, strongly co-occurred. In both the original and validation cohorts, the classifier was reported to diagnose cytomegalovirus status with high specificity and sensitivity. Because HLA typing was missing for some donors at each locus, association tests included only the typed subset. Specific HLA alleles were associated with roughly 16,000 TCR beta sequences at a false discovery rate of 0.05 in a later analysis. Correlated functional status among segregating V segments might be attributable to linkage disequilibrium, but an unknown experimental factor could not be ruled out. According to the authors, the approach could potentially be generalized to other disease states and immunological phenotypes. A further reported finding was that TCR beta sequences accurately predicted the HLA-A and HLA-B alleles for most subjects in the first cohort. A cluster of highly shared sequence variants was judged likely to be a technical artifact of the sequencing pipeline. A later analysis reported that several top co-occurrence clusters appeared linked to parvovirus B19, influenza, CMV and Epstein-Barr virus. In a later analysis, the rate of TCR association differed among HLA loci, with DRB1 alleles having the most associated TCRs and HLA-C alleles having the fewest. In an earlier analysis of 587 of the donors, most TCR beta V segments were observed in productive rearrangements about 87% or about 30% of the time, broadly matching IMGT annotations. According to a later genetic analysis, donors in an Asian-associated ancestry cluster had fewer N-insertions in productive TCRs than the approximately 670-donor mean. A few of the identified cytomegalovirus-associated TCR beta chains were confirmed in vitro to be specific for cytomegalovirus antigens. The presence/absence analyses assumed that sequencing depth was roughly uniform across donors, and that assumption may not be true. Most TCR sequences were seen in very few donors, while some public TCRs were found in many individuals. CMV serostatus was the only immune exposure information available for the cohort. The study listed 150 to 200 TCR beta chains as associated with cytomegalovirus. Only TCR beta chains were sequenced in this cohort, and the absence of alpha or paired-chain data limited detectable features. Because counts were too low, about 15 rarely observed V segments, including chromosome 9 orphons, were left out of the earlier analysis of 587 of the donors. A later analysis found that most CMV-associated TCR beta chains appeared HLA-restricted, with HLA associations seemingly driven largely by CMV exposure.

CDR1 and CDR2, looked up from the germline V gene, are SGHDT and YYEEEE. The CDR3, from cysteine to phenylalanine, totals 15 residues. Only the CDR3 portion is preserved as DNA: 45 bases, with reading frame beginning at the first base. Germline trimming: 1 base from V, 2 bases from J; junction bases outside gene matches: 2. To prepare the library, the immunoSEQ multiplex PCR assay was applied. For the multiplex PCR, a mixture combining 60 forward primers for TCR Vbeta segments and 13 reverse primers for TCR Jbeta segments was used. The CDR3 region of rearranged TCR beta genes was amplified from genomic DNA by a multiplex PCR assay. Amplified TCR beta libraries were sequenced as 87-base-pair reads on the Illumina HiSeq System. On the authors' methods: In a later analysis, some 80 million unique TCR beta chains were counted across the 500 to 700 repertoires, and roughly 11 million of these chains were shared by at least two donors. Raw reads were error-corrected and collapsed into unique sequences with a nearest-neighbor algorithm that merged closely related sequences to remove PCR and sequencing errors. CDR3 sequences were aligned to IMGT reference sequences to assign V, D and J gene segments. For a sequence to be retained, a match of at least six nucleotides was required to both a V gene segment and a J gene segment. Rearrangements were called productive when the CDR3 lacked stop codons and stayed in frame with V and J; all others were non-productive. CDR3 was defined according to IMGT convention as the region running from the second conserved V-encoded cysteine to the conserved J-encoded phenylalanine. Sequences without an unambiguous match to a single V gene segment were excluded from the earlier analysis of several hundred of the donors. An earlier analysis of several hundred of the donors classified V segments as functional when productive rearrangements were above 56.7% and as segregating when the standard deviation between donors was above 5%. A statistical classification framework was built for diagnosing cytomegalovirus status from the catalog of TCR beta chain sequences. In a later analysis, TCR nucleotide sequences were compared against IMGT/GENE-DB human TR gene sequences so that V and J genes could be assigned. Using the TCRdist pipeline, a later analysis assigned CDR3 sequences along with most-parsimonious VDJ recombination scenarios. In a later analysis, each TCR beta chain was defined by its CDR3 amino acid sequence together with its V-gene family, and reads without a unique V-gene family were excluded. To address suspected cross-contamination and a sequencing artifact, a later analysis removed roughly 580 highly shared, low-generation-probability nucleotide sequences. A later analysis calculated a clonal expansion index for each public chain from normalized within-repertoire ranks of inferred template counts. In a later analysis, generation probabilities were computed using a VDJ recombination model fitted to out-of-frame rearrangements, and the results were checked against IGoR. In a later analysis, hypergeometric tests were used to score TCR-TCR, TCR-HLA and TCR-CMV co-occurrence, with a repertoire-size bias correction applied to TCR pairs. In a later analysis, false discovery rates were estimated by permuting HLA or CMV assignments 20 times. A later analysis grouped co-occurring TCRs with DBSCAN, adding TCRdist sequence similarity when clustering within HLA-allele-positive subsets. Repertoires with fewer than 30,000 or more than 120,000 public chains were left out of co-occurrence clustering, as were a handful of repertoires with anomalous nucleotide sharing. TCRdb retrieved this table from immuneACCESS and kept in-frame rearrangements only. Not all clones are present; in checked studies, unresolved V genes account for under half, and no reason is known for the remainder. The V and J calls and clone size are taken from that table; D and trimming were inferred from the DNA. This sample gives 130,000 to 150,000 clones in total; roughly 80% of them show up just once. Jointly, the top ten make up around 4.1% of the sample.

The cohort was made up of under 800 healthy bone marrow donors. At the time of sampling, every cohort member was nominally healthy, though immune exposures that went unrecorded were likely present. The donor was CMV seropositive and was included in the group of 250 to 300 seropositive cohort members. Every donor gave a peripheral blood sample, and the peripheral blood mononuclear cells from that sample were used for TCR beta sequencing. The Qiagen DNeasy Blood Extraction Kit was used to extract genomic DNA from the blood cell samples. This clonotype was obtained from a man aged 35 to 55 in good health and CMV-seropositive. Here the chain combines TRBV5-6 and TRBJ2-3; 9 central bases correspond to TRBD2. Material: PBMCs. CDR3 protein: CASSLPSGATDTQYF. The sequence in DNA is TGTGCCAGCAGCTTGCCTAGCGGGGCCACAGATACGCAGTATTTT.